The rows below give T cell receptor beta chains drawn from one sample of a study of cytomegalovirus exposure and HLA in healthy donors. The method was immunoSEQ multiplex PCR; TCRdb's version includes in-frame clones alone and lacks a portion of them. The data hold 150,000 to 200,000 clones, with 65% to 80% observed a single time. Sequenced: PBMCs. These receptors were taken from a man younger than 30 in good health and CMV-seropositive. Both conserved end residues are part of each CDR3.

TRBV2,TRBJ1-3,CASSERGRVKGNTIYF
TRBV4-1,TRBJ1-5,CASSAYPGGNQPQHF
TRBV28,TRBJ1-1,CASSLSSGTGGGGNTEAFF
TRBV2,TRBJ1-1,CASSSGEETEAFF
TRBV7-2,TRBJ1-1,CASSLAGGNTEAFF
TRBV27,TRBJ1-1,CASSRVGTEAFF
TRBV15,TRBJ2-2,CATSRAGGPGELFF
TRBV7-9,TRBJ1-4,CASSLESWGGDSEKLFF
TRBV11-1,TRBJ2-5,CASSFHSSGETGGVQYF
TRBV28,TRBJ1-4,CASSLAQGAREKLFF
TRBV27,TRBJ2-1,CASSLSGAEQFF
TRBV4-1,TRBJ1-2,CASSQDYRGSGYTF
TRBV13,TRBJ2-5,CASSLVPQGIGETQYF
TRBV5-1,TRBJ1-1,CASSSIQGTTEAFF
TRBV6-4,TRBJ1-3,CASSATDSPDYSGNTIYF
TRBV27,TRBJ1-6,CASTRTGRSPLHF
TRBV11-2,TRBJ2-2,CASRPDRGGFSGNTGELFF
TRBV19,TRBJ2-2,CASRSRASGKNTGELFF
TRBV6-6,TRBJ2-3,CASSSRTGRTDTQYF
TRBV7-2,TRBJ2-5,CASSQGISGSGQETQYF
TRBV19,TRBJ1-1,CASQQGTLPTEAFF
TRBV5-8,TRBJ1-2,CASSRRDTSVSYGYTF
TRBV29-1,TRBJ1-1,CSVAPQGPYTEAFF
TRBV2,TRBJ2-3,CASSEGRRTADTQYF
TRBV5-1,TRBJ2-5,CASSLAPGKETQYF
TRBV5-1,TRBJ1-6,CASSPVGMTLQATHSPLHF
TRBV7-9,TRBJ2-6,CASSSSTGIANVLTF
TRBV6-5,TRBJ1-3,CASSQRQGGNTIYF
TRBV6-6,TRBJ2-2,CASSYGADTGELFF
TRBV7-7,TRBJ1-4,CASSLAGNNEKLFF
TRBV5-4,TRBJ1-1,CASSSDRGLTEAFF
TRBV7-8,TRBJ2-6,CASSSNPSGSRVSGANVLTF
TRBV10-3,TRBJ2-1,CAISAPSTSGRAYNEQFF
TRBV5-8,TRBJ2-1,CASSRGTSAWDEQFF
TRBV25-1,TRBJ1-6,CASSDWTGSNSPLHF
TRBV5-1,TRBJ1-5,CASSLGGDNQPQHF
TRBV6-5,TRBJ1-2,CASSSGQSLIYGYTF
TRBV9,TRBJ1-3,CASSATGTGFLGNTIYF
TRBV14,TRBJ2-5,CASSRLAGASQETQYF
TRBV18,TRBJ1-2,CASSPTLQGKGYTF
TRBV19,TRBJ1-5,CASSKTGDNQPQHF
TRBV2,TRBJ2-2,CASSGDRGPSGELFF
TRBV2,TRBJ2-2,CASSRQGGTGELFF
TRBV5-4,TRBJ2-4,CASSLRGGENIQYF
TRBV9,TRBJ2-3,CASSQLLLSTDTQYF
TRBV4-2,TRBJ2-1,CASSLSWGPYNEQFF
TRBV2,TRBJ1-1,CASRPLENTEAFF
TRBV11-3,TRBJ1-1,CASSSQGPMNTEAFF
TRBV7-6,TRBJ2-2,CASSSPGQSRELFF
TRBV5-6,TRBJ1-2,CASSLNRVRGRGYTF
TRBV28,TRBJ2-5,CASRDQAGSQYF
TRBV18,TRBJ1-2,CASSPGQENYGYTF
TRBV18,TRBJ1-2,CASSPTGTGGLLGYTF
TRBV30,TRBJ1-1,CAWSTDSRIAEAFF